Listed below are T cell receptor beta chains from one sample, sequenced in a study of blood T cell repertoires in COVID-19. Data came from immunoSEQ multiplex PCR; TCRdb stores just in-frame clones and leaves some out. Of about 67,000 clones in the sample, roughly nine tenths were seen once. Material: peripheral blood. The receptors come from a man in his fifties with active COVID-19. Each CDR3 is given with its conserved first and last residue. The D gene is left open where the match is weak. Size is stated for part of the rows, as once, few or many counts, or as a class when the clone is expanded.

TRBV6-5	-	TRBJ2-7	-	TGTGCCAGCGGACCCATATGGACGGGGAATGGCGAGCAGTACTTC	CASGPIWTGNGEQYF
TRBV4-2	-	TRBJ2-5	TRBD1	TGTGCCAGCAGCCAAGTGGGGACAGGGAAGCGGGAGACCCAGTACTTC	CASSQVGTGKRETQYF
TRBV15	-	TRBJ2-7	-	TGTGCCACCAGCAGAGACAGGGGCCTCTACGAGCAGTACTTC	CATSRDRGLYEQYF
TRBV28	-	TRBJ2-3	-	TGTGCCAGCAGTCCCCTAGGGGGCGGGAAGAGTGCCCTAACAGATACGCAGTATTTT	CASSPLGGGKSALTDTQYF
TRBV11-3	-	TRBJ2-3	TRBD2	TGTGCCAGCAGCCACCTCGGGGCTAGCGGGGGGGCAGATACGCAGTATTTT	CASSHLGASGGADTQYF
TRBV4-3	many	TRBJ1-4	-	TGCGCCAGCAGCCAAGACCGGACTAATGAAAAACTGTTTTTT	CASSQDRTNEKLFF
TRBV7-8	-	TRBJ2-7	TRBD1	TGTGCCAGCAGCCGGGACAGGCCCCACGAGCAGTACTTC	CASSRDRPHEQYF
TRBV25-1	-	TRBJ2-1	TRBD2	TGTGCCAGCAGTGTCCATGGGGGAGGGACCAATGAGCAGTTCTTC	CASSVHGGGTNEQFF
TRBV2	-	TRBJ2-6	TRBD2	TGTGCCAGCAGTGAAGGCCTAGCGGGAGATTGGAGCTCTGGGGCCAACGTCCTGACTTTC	CASSEGLAGDWSSGANVLTF
TRBV4-2	-	TRBJ2-3	TRBD1	TGTGCCAGCAATAGAGGGACAGGGGGGTGGACAGATACGCAGTATTTT	CASNRGTGGWTDTQYF
TRBV2	once	TRBJ2-5	TRBD1	TGTGCCAGCAAGCCCGGGACAGGGAAAGAGACCCAGTACTTC	CASKPGTGKETQYF
TRBV12-2	-	TRBJ2-2	-	TGTGCAAGTCGCTTAGCGCAGGGCCTAGCGGGGTTCCCGAACACCGGGGAGCTGTTTTTT	CASRLAQGLAGFPNTGELFF
TRBV27	-	TRBJ2-7	TRBD1	TGTGCCAGCAGTGCACAGGGGGCGGGTTCCTACGAGCAGTACTTC	CASSAQGAGSYEQYF
TRBV5-1	-	TRBJ2-1	-	TGCGCCAGCAGCGTTAGCGGAAGCAATGAGCAGTTCTTC	CASSVSGSNEQFF
TRBV3-1/TRBV3-2	-	TRBJ1-5	-	TGTGCCAGCAGCCAAGAATCAGGGGTTCAGCCCCAGCATTTT	CASSQESGVQPQHF
TRBV11-2	-	TRBJ2-7	TRBD1	TGTGCCAGCAGCCCGTGGACAGGTTTAGCGCACTTC	CASSPWTGLAHF
TRBV3-1/TRBV3-2	-	TRBJ1-5	-	TGTGCCAGCAGCCATAGTAGGCCCCAGCATTTT	CASSHSRPQHF
TRBV18	-	TRBJ2-2	TRBD1	TGTGCCAGCTCACCCCCAGGGGGCAGGGACACCGGGGAGCTGTTTTTT	CASSPPGGRDTGELFF
TRBV19	-	TRBJ1-1	TRBD1	TGTGCCAGTAGTCGAACCCACCGGACAGGTCGTTTGGGTGAAGCTTTCTTT	CASSRTHRTGRLGEAFF
TRBV19	-	TRBJ2-5	TRBD2	TGTGCCAGTAGTATAGGTGCGGTAGCGGGACGGGAGACCCAGTACTTC	CASSIGAVAGRETQYF
TRBV30	-	TRBJ1-1	-	TGTGCCTGGAGTCCCGGGACAAGAGCTTTCTTT	CAWSPGTRAFF
TRBV6-6	-	TRBJ2-7	-	TGTGCCAGCAGTTACTCGAGCCCAGGGACCTACGAGCAGTACTTC	CASSYSSPGTYEQYF
TRBV19	medium-sized	TRBJ2-2	-	TGTGCCAGTAGTATCCCGGGAGACACCGGGGAGCTGTTTTTT	CASSIPGDTGELFF
TRBV11-3	few	TRBJ1-1	-	TGTGCCAGCAGCTTAGGAGGAGGTGGTGAAGCTTTCTTT	CASSLGGGGEAFF
TRBV13	-	TRBJ2-1	TRBD2	TGTGCCAGCAGCTTAGGCCTCCGACTAGCGGGAGGGCCAAGCTCCTACAATGAGCAGTTCTTC	CASSLGLRLAGGPSSYNEQFF
TRBV5-4	once	TRBJ2-5	-	TGTGCCAGCAGCGTGACAGGCAATGCACAAGAGACCCAGTACTTC	CASSVTGNAQETQYF
TRBV10-2	-	TRBJ1-5	TRBD1	TGCGCCAGCCAAGACAGGGGCGAATGGCCCCAGCATTTT	CASQDRGEWPQHF
TRBV30	-	TRBJ2-7	-	TGTGCCTGGAGTTGGGCCGAACCCAGCTACGAGCAGTACTTC	CAWSWAEPSYEQYF
TRBV7-9	-	TRBJ2-7	TRBD2	TGTGCCAGCAGCTCCCCGATTGCGGGGGGCTACGAGCAGTACTTC	CASSSPIAGGYEQYF
TRBV6-2/TRBV6-3	-	TRBJ1-2	-	TGTGCCAGCAGTTTTCCCGACAAGACAACAAACTATGGCTACACCTTC	CASSFPDKTTNYGYTF
TRBV29-1	-	TRBJ1-4	-	TGCAGCGTTGTGGTTTGGGGCCTTAATGAAAAACTGTTTTTT	CSVVVWGLNEKLFF
TRBV7-2	-	TRBJ1-1	TRBD1	TGTGCCAGCAGCCCGCAGGGGGCGTCCACTGAAGCTTTCTTT	CASSPQGASTEAFF
TRBV6-6	-	TRBJ2-2	TRBD2	TGTGCCAGCAGTTACTCTGCGGGGGGCCTTCTAAGGGAGCTGTTTTTT	CASSYSAGGLLRELFF
TRBV20-1	-	TRBJ2-1	-	TGCAGTGCCGATGACAACAATGAGCAGTTCTTC	CSADDNNEQFF
TRBV28	-	TRBJ1-2	TRBD1	TGTGCCAGCAGGGGGACAGGGGGTCTCTATGGCTACACCTTC	CASRGTGGLYGYTF
TRBV18	-	TRBJ2-5	-	TGTGCCAGCTCACCTTCGGGAAGGCAAGAGACCCAGTACTTC	CASSPSGRQETQYF
TRBV7-7	-	TRBJ2-3	-	TGTGCTAGCAGCTTAGGATCTTCTAGCGTGGATACGCAGTATTTT	CASSLGSSSVDTQYF
TRBV10-3	-	TRBJ2-1	TRBD1	TGTGCCATCAGTGAACGCCGGACAGGGGGCGGCTACAATGAGCAGTTCTTC	CAISERRTGGGYNEQFF
TRBV2	few	TRBJ1-2	TRBD1	TGTGCCAGCAGTAGGGGGCAAGGGTATGGCTACACCTTC	CASSRGQGYGYTF
TRBV19	-	TRBJ2-2	TRBD2	TGTGCCAGTAGAAATCTAGCGGGGGGGCCAAGCGCCGGGGAGCTGTTTTTT	CASRNLAGGPSAGELFF
TRBV4-1	-	TRBJ2-1	TRBD1	TGCGCCAGCAGCCAAGGACAGGGTTCCTACAATGAGCAGTTCTTC	CASSQGQGSYNEQFF